A single sample gave rise to the 6 T cell receptor beta chains below, sequenced in a study of CD8 T cells in Susac syndrome (dated by TCRdb to 2018 to 2020). The library came from the immunoSEQ multiplex PCR assay. RNA was extracted using the RNeasy kit, and about 0.45 to 1 ug of the RNA was reverse transcribed with random hexamers. The public reads were run again by TCRdb, first through fastp at Q25 and then through MiXCR, and only productive beta chains were kept. When rows share a CDR3 protein, they turn into one entry using the most common DNA and genes. This sample is represented by some 99,000 distinct CDR3 sequences; around 94% of them were singletons. About 0.3% of the sample is taken by the ten largest. Source material: CD4+ T cells from PBMCs. Receptors originate from a human donor with Susac syndrome.

The chain combines TRBV5-6 with TRBJ2-5, with 9 bases fitting TRBD1. This CDR3 contains 17 residues. From germline, CDR1 is SGHDT and CDR2 YYEEEE. J lost 4 bases, V lost 3 bases, and 13 bases had no gene match. DNA of the CDR3: TGTGCCAGCAGCTCCAACGGGGGACAGGGCTTTGGAGAGACCCAGTACTTC. This sequence encodes CASSSNGGQGFGETQYF.

This chain connects TRBV20-1 to TRBJ2-2; 7 bases are shared with TRBD1. Trimming at V came to 4 bases and at J to 5 bases, leaving 16 bases not matched to a gene. This CDR3 has 17 amino acids. Germline assignment: CDR1 DFQATT and CDR2 SNEGSKA (reference sequence). The CDR3, as DNA: TGCAGTGCTACCCTGGGGTCGAACAGGGGATTTACCGGGGAGCTGTTTTTT. Translation: CSATLGSNRGFTGELFF.

The chain uses TRBV27 and TRBJ1-4, with D maybe TRBD1 (5 bases). CDR3 size: 17 residues. V lost 5 bases, J lost 7 bases, and 23 bases lay in between. Germline V gene data show CDR1 as MNHEY and CDR2 as SMNVEV (reference sequence). The CDR3 nucleotides are TGTGCCAGCAGTACCACCGGGGCCCCCTGGCTCGGTGAAAAACTGTTTTTT. Translation: CASSTTGAPWLGEKLFF.

The V call is TRBV27, the J call TRBJ2-7; the match to TRBD2 covers 9 bases. Per the germline V gene, CDR1 is MNHEY and CDR2 is SMNVEV (reference sequence). Trimming cost V 7 bases and J 6 bases; bases outside gene matches: 16. The CDR3 runs 16 residues. DNA of the CDR3: TGTGCCAGCACTAGCGGGGCGACAATAGATCTCGGCGAGCAGTACTTC. Translated, it gives CASTSGATIDLGEQYF.

This chain joins TRBV5-4 and TRBJ2-2; 7 bases agree with TRBD2. There are 16 residues in the CDR3. Germline lookup yields CDR1 SGHNT and CDR2 YYREEE (reference sequence). Losses at the gene ends were 1 base for V and 0 bases for J; bases not matched to a gene: 3. As DNA, the CDR3 is TGTGCCAGCAGCTTGCTCGGGGGGACGAACACCGGGGAGCTGTTTTTT. It translates to CASSLLGGTNTGELFF.

This chain uses TRBV12-3 or TRBV12-4 with TRBJ1-3, with D possibly matching TRBD1 (6 bases). The CDR3 extends over 17 amino acids. Trimming removed 3 bases at V and 3 bases at J, with 18 bases between. The DNA for the CDR3 is TGTGCCAGCAGTTTTGGGTCGGCGTTGGACAGTGGAAACACCATATATTTT. Encoded protein: CASSFGSALDSGNTIYF.